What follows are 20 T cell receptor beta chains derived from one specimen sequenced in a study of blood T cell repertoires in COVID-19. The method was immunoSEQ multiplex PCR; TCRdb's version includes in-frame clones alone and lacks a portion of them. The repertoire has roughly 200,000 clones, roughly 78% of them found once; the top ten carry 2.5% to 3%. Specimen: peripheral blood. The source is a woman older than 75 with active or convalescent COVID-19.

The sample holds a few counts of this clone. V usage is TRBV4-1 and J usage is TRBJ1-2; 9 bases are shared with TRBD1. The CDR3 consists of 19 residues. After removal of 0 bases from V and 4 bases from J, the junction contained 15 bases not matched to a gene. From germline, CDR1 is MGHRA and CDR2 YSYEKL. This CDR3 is CASSQDRFSQGAGGYGYTF. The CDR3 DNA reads TGCGCCAGCAGCCAAGATCGGTTTTCACAGGGGGCCGGTGGCTATGGCTACACCTTC.

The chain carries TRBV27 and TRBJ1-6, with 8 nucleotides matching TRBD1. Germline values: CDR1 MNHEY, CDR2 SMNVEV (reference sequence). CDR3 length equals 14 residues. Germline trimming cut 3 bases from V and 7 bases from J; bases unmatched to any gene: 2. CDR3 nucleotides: TGTGCCAGCAGTTTCGGGACAGGAAATTCACCCCTCCACTTT. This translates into CASSFGTGNSPLHF.

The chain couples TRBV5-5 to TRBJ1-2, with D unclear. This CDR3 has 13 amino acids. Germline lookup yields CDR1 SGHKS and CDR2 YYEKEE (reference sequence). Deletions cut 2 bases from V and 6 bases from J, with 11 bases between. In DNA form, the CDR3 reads TGTGCCAGCAGCTTCCTGGGCGGGGATGGCTACACCTTC. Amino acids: CASSFLGGDGYTF.

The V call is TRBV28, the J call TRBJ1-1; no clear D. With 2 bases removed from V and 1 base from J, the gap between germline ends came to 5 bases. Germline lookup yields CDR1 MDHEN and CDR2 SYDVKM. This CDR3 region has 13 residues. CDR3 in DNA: TGTGCCAGCAGTTTAGTCAGGAACACTGAAGCTTTCTTT. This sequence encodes CASSLVRNTEAFF. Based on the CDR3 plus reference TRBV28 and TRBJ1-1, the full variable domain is DVKVTQSSRYLVKRTGEKVFLECVQDMDHENMFWYRQDPGLGLRLIYFSYDVKMKEKGDIPEGYSVSREKKERFSLILESASTNQTSMYLCASSLVRNTEAFFGQGTRLTVV.

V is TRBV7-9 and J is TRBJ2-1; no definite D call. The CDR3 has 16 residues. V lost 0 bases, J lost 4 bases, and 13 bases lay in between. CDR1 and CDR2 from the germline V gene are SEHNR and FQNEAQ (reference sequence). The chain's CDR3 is CASSLAPGPRYNEQFF. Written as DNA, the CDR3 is TGTGCCAGCAGCTTAGCGCCGGGTCCCCGGTACAATGAGCAGTTCTTC.

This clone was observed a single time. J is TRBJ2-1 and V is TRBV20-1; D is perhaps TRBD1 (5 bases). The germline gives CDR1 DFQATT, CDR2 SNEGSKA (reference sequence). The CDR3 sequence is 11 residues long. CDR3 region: CTLALGHEQFF. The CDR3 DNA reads TGCACCCTCGCCCTGGGGCATGAGCAGTTCTTC.

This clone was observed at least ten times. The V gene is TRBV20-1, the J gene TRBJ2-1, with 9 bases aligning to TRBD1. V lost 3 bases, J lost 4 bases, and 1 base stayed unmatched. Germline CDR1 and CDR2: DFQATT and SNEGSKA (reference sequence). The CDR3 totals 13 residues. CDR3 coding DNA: TGCAGTGCTAGTGGGACAGGGTACAATGAGCAGTTCTTC. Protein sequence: CSASGTGYNEQFF.

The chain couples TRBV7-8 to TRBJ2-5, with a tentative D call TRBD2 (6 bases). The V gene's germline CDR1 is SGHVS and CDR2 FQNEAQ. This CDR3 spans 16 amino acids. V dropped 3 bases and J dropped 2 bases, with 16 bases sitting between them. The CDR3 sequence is CASSFRGGVGQETQYF. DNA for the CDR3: TGTGCCAGCAGCTTTCGGGGCGGGGTCGGACAAGAGACCCAGTACTTC.

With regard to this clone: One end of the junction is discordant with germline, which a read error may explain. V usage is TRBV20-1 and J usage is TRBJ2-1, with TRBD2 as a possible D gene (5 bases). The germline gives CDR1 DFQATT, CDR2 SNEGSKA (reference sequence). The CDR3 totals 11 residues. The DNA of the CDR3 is TGCAGTGCGGGTGACTACAGTGAGCAGTTCTTC. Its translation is CSAGDYSEQFF.

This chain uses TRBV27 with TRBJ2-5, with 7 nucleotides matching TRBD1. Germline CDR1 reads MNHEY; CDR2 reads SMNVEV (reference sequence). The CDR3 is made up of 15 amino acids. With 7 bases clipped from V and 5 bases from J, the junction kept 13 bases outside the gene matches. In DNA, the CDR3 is TGTGCCAGCAACACCAAACATACAGGGGTTGAGACCCAGTACTTC. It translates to CASNTKHTGVETQYF.

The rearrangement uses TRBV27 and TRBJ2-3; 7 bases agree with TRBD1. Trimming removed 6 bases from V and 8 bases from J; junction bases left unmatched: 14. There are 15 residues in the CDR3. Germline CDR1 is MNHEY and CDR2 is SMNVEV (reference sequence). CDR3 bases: TGTGCCAGCAGGACCCGGGACAGAGAGCCATGTACGCAGTATTTT. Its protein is CASRTRDREPCTQYF.

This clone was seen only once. In DNA form, the CDR3 reads TGTGCCTGGAGCGAGGAGGGGTGGTATAATTCACCCCTCCACTTT. It translates to CAWSEEGWYNSPLHF. V usage is TRBV30 and J usage is TRBJ1-6, with D possibly TRBD1 on 5 matching bases. V dropped 3 bases and J dropped 4 bases, with 13 bases sitting between them. The length of the CDR3 is 15 residues. The germline gives CDR1 GTSNPN, CDR2 SVGIG (reference sequence).

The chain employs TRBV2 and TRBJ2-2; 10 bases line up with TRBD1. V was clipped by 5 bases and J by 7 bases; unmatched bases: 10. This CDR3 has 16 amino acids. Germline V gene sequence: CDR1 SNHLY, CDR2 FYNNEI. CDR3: CASSPTDRGLGGELFF. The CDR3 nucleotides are TGTGCCAGCAGTCCTACTGACAGGGGGCTCGGCGGGGAGCTGTTTTTT.

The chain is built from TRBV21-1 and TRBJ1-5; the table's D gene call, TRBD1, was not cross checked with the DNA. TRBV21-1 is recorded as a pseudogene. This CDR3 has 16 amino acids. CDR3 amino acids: CASSKERDRGNQPQHF. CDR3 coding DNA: TGTGCCAGCAGCAAAGAAAGGGACAGGGGCAATCAGCCCCAGCATTTT.

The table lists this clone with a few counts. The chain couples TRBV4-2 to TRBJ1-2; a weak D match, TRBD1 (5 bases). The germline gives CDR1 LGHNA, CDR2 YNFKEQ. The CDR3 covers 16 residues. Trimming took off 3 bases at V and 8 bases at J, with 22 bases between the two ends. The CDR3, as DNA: TGTGCCAGCAGCCAGATCCCGTGGGCAGGGCCTGAGGGCTACACCTTC. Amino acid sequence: CASSQIPWAGPEGYTF.

CDR3 nucleotides: TGTGCCATCAGTTCACAGGGCTACGAGCAGTACTTC. This sequence encodes CAISSQGYEQYF. This rearrangement joins TRBV10-3 to TRBJ2-7; maybe TRBD1 (6 bases). Trimming removed 5 bases at V and 3 bases at J, with 8 bases between. The CDR3 spans 12 residues. Germline values: CDR1 ENHRY, CDR2 SYGVKD.

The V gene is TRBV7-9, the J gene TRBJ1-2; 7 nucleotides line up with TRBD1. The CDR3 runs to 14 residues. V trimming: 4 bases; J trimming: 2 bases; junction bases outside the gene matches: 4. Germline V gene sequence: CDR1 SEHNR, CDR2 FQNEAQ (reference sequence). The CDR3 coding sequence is TGTGCCAGCAGCTCCCAGACAGGGAACTATGGCTACACCTTC. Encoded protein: CASSSQTGNYGYTF.

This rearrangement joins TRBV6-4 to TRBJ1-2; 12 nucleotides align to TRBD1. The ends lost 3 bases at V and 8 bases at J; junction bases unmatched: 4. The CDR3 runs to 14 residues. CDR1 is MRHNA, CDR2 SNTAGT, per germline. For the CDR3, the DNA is TGTGCCAGCAGTGAGGGACAGGGGGCGACGGGCTACACCTTC. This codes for CASSEGQGATGYTF.

The CDR3 bases are TGTGCCATCAGTGAGCTCCAGGGCCGCACAGATACGCAGTATTTT. Protein sequence: CAISELQGRTDTQYF. The chain couples TRBV10-3 to TRBJ2-3, with D possibly TRBD1 on 5 matching bases. From germline, CDR1 is ENHRY and CDR2 SYGVKD. V was shortened by 2 bases and J by 1 base, with 10 bases between the two germline ends. The CDR3 is 15 amino acids.

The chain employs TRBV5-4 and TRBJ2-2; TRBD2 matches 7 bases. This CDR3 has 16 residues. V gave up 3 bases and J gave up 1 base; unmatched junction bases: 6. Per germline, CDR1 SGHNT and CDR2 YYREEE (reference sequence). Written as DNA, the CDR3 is TGTGCCAGCAGCTCCCGCGCTAGCGGGAACACCGGGGAGCTGTTTTTT. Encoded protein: CASSSRASGNTGELFF.